These T cell receptor beta chains were read from a single sample in a study of human T cells and chemical hapten exposure. TCRdb re-called the RACE reads with MiXCR, one entry per CDR3 protein. The table lists 70,000 to 90,000 distinct CDR3 sequences, about 9.4% of them singletons, with about 5% in the top ten. The starting material was whole blood, obtained in connection with sensitization to the hapten diphenylcyclopropenone (DPC). The origin of the receptors is a woman aged 45-59 years with alopecia areata. Some clones in this sample may be carry-over from other donors' samples. CDR3s include the opening cysteine and the closing phenylalanine or tryptophan. Clone size is not always given. Where it is, it says once, few, many or a class for expanded clones.

size,V,CDR3
few,TRBV20-1,CSASADTGNTIYF
many,TRBV20-1,CSAAGKPTEAFF
many,TRBV29-1,CSVDFNYGYTF
.,TRBV7-9,CASSLVAELYGYTF
many,TRBV18,CASSPGVNEKLFF
.,TRBV20-1,CSARDPLAPSYNEQFF
.,TRBV19,CASCSEDNEKLFF
many,TRBV3-1,CASSQGQVRHF
few,TRBV7-6,CASSLDRGNHEKLFF
many,TRBV7-8,CASSLDGTLDTQYF
many,TRBV13,CASSATGLAKNIQYF
many,TRBV6-5,CASRPPGQGWGYTF
few,TRBV27,CASRSSGGKDEQFF
many,TRBV6-1,CASARTRERTDTQYF
few,TRBV21-1,CASSKRRCRGGYTF
many,TRBV27,CASSLDRLNQPQHF
few,TRBV2,CASSETPGGPYNEQFF
.,TRBV9,CASSVGAGANVLTF
many,TRBV2,CATRLPGSNYGYTF
many,TRBV29-1,CSVLGSGANVLTF
few,TRBV6-6,CASRTDRGKYFTGELFF
many,TRBV27,CASSSPRGSEQYF
many,TRBV10-1,CASSAGGSYNEQFF
.,TRBV11-2,CASSSGRSSYNEQFF
.,TRBV20-1,CSASPGQYGNTIYF
many,TRBV20-1,CSARVAGGPHNEQFF
.,TRBV30,CAWRLPLDWRRGYTF
.,TRBV15,CATSRAHNPGGDYGYTF
many,TRBV6-5,CASSQRQGHTEAFF
many,TRBV20-1,CSATGRPRTDTQYF
few,TRBV12-3/TRBV12-4,CASSLQGKGYEQYF
many,TRBV9,CASSVGPTGDYEQYF
many,TRBV5-4,CASSSPLLGNEQFF
.,TRBV11-2,CASSLWSSGESDTQYF
.,TRBV5-1,CASSLAASGTYEQFF
many,TRBV6-2/TRBV6-3,CASSYFRGLANTGELFF
many,TRBV29-1,CSVESLAASGEQFF
many,TRBV7-2,CASSSSGSTNNEQFF
many,TRBV18,CASSLAGTSSYNEQFF
few,TRBV7-6,CASSLFQENQPQHF
many,TRBV27,CASTPGLRRELFF
.,TRBV2,CASSADFLAKNIQYF
many,TRBV10-3,CAISESQLAGETQYF
many,TRBV12-3/TRBV12-4,CASSLLAGADNEQFF
.,TRBV5-6,CASSETGTGGEKLFF
few,TRBV28,CASSSRLTEAFF
.,TRBV20-1,CSARGLAGVGREQFF